These T cell receptor beta chains were read from a single sample in a study of blood T cell repertoires in COVID-19. TCRdb's copy holds only in-frame clones and misses some; the assay was immunoSEQ multiplex PCR. Here the sample spans 440,000 or so clones, approximately 89% being singletons. Sequences were obtained from peripheral blood. All receptors derive from a woman in her thirties or forties with COVID-19, enrolled during active disease. The CDR3 runs from the conserved cysteine through the conserved F or W. Each record gives: clone size, V gene, J gene, CDR3 protein. Some rows mark clone size as missing; the rest say once, few, many or name a class of expanded clone.

NA,TRBV29-1,TRBJ2-1,CSVGTRRSYNEQFF
NA,TRBV30,TRBJ1-6,CAWSEGQGDSPLHF
many,TRBV28,TRBJ1-2,CASSSSPDRVGGYTF
NA,TRBV9,TRBJ1-5,CASSAQGLQPQHF
NA,TRBV6-5,TRBJ1-5,CASRSGTGGDQPQHF
NA,TRBV5-1,TRBJ2-5,CASRATGTSEETQYF
NA,TRBV23-1,TRBJ1-2,CASSSSIPGQGTLANYGYTF
once,TRBV28,TRBJ1-3,CASSRGGALFSGNTIYF
NA,TRBV7-2,TRBJ2-5,CASSFQPGAETQYF
NA,TRBV5-1,TRBJ1-4,CASSLNRGPNEKLFF
NA,TRBV4-2,TRBJ1-5,CASSPETLLGPQHF
NA,TRBV6-5,TRBJ1-1,CASRSSGGPEAFF
once,TRBV5-5,TRBJ2-7,CASSLTGGRYEQYF
once,TRBV9,TRBJ2-1,CASSASHGGRQTYNEQFF
NA,TRBV30,TRBJ1-3,CAWSVTGARNTIYF
once,TRBV4-3,TRBJ1-3,CASSQRSGNTIYF
NA,TRBV2,TRBJ1-4,CASRPRQGPNEKLFF
NA,TRBV5-1,TRBJ1-2,CASSQGTGGSPNYGYTF
NA,TRBV5-5,TRBJ2-7,CASSLAGRVDSYEQYF
NA,TRBV9,TRBJ1-4,CASSVGAATNEKLFF
NA,TRBV10-3,TRBJ2-1,CAISTQGSNEQFF
NA,TRBV18,TRBJ1-3,CASSPGAASGNTIYF
NA,TRBV28,TRBJ1-2,CASSSTVGYTF
NA,TRBV2,TRBJ1-4,CASSRTVPNEKLFF
once,TRBV6-5,TRBJ2-3,CASLSTADTQYF
NA,TRBV5-6,TRBJ1-5,CASSHDRNQPQHF
NA,TRBV14,TRBJ2-7,CASSRRGGEQYF
NA,TRBV27,TRBJ2-7,CASSPRPGGEQYF
NA,TRBV9,TRBJ1-1,CASSVDPWLGLNTEAFF
NA,TRBV9,TRBJ2-3,CASSSRGDTQYF
NA,TRBV30,TRBJ2-2,CALTRGARTGELFF
NA,TRBV7-2,TRBJ1-1,CASSLIQGWGNTEAFF
NA,TRBV6-6,TRBJ1-2,CASSTLTHTYGYTF
NA,TRBV12-3/TRBV12-4,TRBJ1-5,CASSLARDQPQHF
NA,TRBV9,TRBJ2-3,CASRSGGPADTQYF
NA,TRBV11-2,TRBJ1-4,CASSLEGAPTNEKLFF
once,TRBV6-1,TRBJ1-5,CASSSPFQPQHF
NA,TRBV7-3,TRBJ1-1,CASSLTHRENTEAFF
NA,TRBV7-9,TRBJ2-2,CASSFYSGELFF
NA,TRBV7-7,TRBJ2-2,CASSLRVVEGRNTGELFF
once,TRBV9,TRBJ1-1,CASSLAAGQGNTEAFF
NA,TRBV19,TRBJ1-5,CASSIANRGFNQPQHF
NA,TRBV7-2,TRBJ1-1,CASRPPVWDRGRNTEAFF
NA,TRBV6-7,TRBJ1-1,CASSYPGDTEAFF
NA,TRBV4-1,TRBJ2-7,CASSHLAQGPSYEQYF
NA,TRBV7-3,TRBJ1-1,CASSQGNTEAFF
NA,TRBV28,TRBJ1-1,CASSLPQGAGTEAFF
NA,TRBV5-6,TRBJ2-4,CASRKTSWLAKNIQYF
once,TRBV6-5,TRBJ2-7,CASRDSSTFYEQYF
few,TRBV9,TRBJ1-2,CASSTATGTVNYGYTF
NA,TRBV28,TRBJ1-2,CASSSPKFTGNHGYTF
NA,TRBV5-1,TRBJ1-1,CASSTDRTEAFF
NA,TRBV7-6,TRBJ2-3,CASSPGVAGGADTQYF
NA,TRBV2,TRBJ1-5,CASSWGERQPQHF